The TCR beta chain under discussion was sequenced for a study of T cells in Graves' hyperthyroidism and ophthalmopathy (dated by TCRdb to between 2018 and 2021). In terms of the full investigation: Peripheral blood was collected at initial diagnosis, before any treatment. To identify distinguishing TCR V-J signatures, a discovery cohort of some 99 patients was used, comprising fewer than 45 with Graves' ophthalmopathy and approximately 58 with stable Graves' hyperthyroidism. In several Graves' hyperthyroidism patients, the study also compared T-cell repertoires from thyroid tissue with T-cell repertoires from blood. After blood sampling, hyperthyroidism patients were treated with methimazole at a starting dose of 30 mg daily, and ophthalmopathy patients were treated with high-dose intravenous methylprednisolone. The paper describes TCR Vbeta CDR3 sequencing of 130 to 150 peripheral blood samples, made up of approximately 40 ophthalmopathy patients, some 76 hyperthyroidism patients and 17 progressor patients. An independent validation cohort of around 19 hyperthyroidism patients and approximately 15 patients who later progressed to ophthalmopathy tested prospective prediction of ophthalmopathy. The roughly 91 discovery patients were randomly divided into training and test sets at a 7:3 ratio.

Findings and caveats that apply to the study as a whole: A model built on a 13 V-J signature distinguished ophthalmopathy from stable hyperthyroidism, reaching 85% to 90% sensitivity and under 84% specificity in cross-validation and 80%/75% in testing. In validation, the model predicted progression to ophthalmopathy a median of 6.5 months before onset, with 70% to 71% sensitivity and about 72% specificity. No statistical method was used to set the sample size in advance, and investigators knew the group allocation. Most expanded thyroid clonotypes (frequency above 0.001) were also detected in blood, a finding suggesting that blood repertoires may reflect thyroid immune responses.

The germline V gene specifies SGDLS as CDR1 and YYNGEE as CDR2. The CDR3 holds 16 amino acids from the cysteine to the phenylalanine. The read is trimmed to its CDR3 DNA, 48 bases read in frame from base 1. Trimming removed 4 bases from V and 5 bases from J, leaving 22 bases between the germline ends. The sample holds many counts of this clonotype. This clone's antigen is unknown. It has no much larger one-base neighbor in the sample; base qualities were not kept. TCR beta CDR3 regions were amplified from RNA transcripts. The first round of RT-PCR for the TCR CDR3 was performed with the HTBI primer set and the Qiagen OneStep RT-PCR kit. Libraries were constructed in a second round of multiplex PCR, after which size selection and purification were carried out. Paired-end sequencing of the libraries was performed with 100 bp reads on an Illumina HiSeq2000. The source study handled its data this way. SOAPnuke was used to process the raw data, removing reads that contained adapters or uncalled bases, had a mean Phred below 15, or lacked an exact match to the constant primer or identifier. High-quality paired reads were merged using COPE v1.2.5, and each unique nucleotide sequence was defined as a clonotype. Clonotypes were aligned to IMGT TRBV, TRBD and TRBJ reference segments using MiTCR v1.1. Only V-J combinations with frequency above 0.0001, covering roughly 99% of repertoires, were analysed. A TCS score was defined as the ratio of F50 (clonal expansion) to E x V (chaos), with BLOSUM62-based TCRdist applied between CDR3 peptides within each V-J. Welch's t-statistics and random forest reduced approximately 520 V-J features to around 14, which were used in a naive Bayes classifier (R e1071). The Morisita-Horn index was used to measure how similar the thyroid and blood repertoires were. TCRdb ran its own pipeline on the public reads, namely fastp trimming at Q25 and MiXCR clone calling, and kept in-frame beta chains. Rows are unified per CDR3 protein, each entry keeping the most common DNA and genes. The V and J calls were not made by the authors but by TCRdb's processing. The sample table lists 50,000 to 60,000 distinct CDR3 sequences, less than 50% of them with a count of one. 12% of the sample lies in the top ten.

Moderately to severely active disease, a Clinical Activity Score of at least 3, a NOSPECS grade of at least 4, and a duration under 3 months were present in ophthalmopathy patients. Any patient with an uncontrolled infection, another autoimmune disease, pregnancy or lactation was excluded. Clinical symptoms, serum thyroxine and TRAb, thyroid ultrasound, and orbital computed tomography formed the basis for the diagnoses. PBMCs were isolated from 10 ml of fresh peripheral blood by Ficoll-Paque density gradient centrifugation. Total RNA was extracted with Trizol reagent, and quality was checked on an Agilent 2100 Bioanalyzer.

The sequenced sample consisted of blood. This sequence was found in a woman aged 30 to 39 with Graves' ophthalmopathy. The sequence joins TRBV9 to TRBJ2-7; the D gene is not confidently resolved. The CDR3 has the sequence CASSLRMGREGNEQYF. Here is the DNA: TGTGCCAGCAGCCTGCGAATGGGAAGGGAAGGAAACGAGCAGTACTTC.